The clone carrying this T cell receptor beta chain was seen a few times. Its antigen is unknown. The sample originates from a study of identical twins. Whole-study findings and limits: Insertions were fewer in abundant cord blood beta clonotypes, whereas memory repertoires showed none of this pattern. Out-of-frame alpha sequences common to twins exhibited a surplus of low generation probability.

It was template switching that added a universal primer site, and there were unique molecular identifiers on the cDNA. MiXCR, applied by TCRdb to the 5' RACE reads, yields one record per CDR3 protein. The top ten clones hold 1.9% of a sample with about 220,000 distinct CDR3 sequences, 6.5% to 8.5% of them seen once. Germline CDR1 is SGHTA and CDR2 is FQGNSA. Trimming removed 4 bases from V and 4 bases from J, with 14 bases in between. The CDR3 consists of 15 residues. All donors were healthy Caucasians. In addition, the sample was reused for a study of yellow fever vaccine responses in identical twins.

The TCR was taken from a woman between 18 and 29 years old in good health. V is TRBV7-2 and J is TRBJ1-5; perhaps TRBD1 as D (5 bases). The material sequenced was memory (CD45RO+) T cells sorted from blood. CDR3 DNA: TGTGCCAGCAGCTCCTCGGGACGGCCTAATCAGCCCCAGCATTTT. Translated, it gives CASSSSGRPNQPQHF.